The TCR beta chain under discussion was sequenced for a study of blood T cell repertoires in COVID-19. Study information: Nucleic acid was either cDNA or gDNA, and it came from T cells, B-cell-depleted T cells, or PBMCs.

Clinical histories supplied by participants themselves formed the basis of cohort assignment. The V and J ends lost 5 bases and 7 bases respectively, with 11 bases between them. CDR3 size: 13 residues. Looked up from germline, CDR1 is MGHDK and CDR2 is SYGVNS. Under the authors' procedure: The authors estimated nucleated cell counts from reference gene primer amplification. Produced via immunoSEQ multiplex PCR; TCRdb's table is partial and in-frame only. That table furnishes V, J and clone size, whereas the DNA furnished D and trimming. There are about 410,000 clones in the sample; 90% occur only once, and less than 0.75% lies in the top ten. This clone was observed once.

The sequencing sample was made of PBMCs or T cells enriched from blood (not recorded which). This clonotype originated in a man aged 18 to 29 who had recovered from COVID-19. The V gene is TRBV25-1, the J gene TRBJ2-2, with D maybe TRBD1 (6 bases). CDR3 loop: CASSSSGVGELFF. In nucleotides, the CDR3 is TGTGCCAGCAGTAGTTCAGGGGTCGGGGAGCTGTTTTTT.